This T cell receptor (beta chain) was identified in a study of T cell clusters in autoimmune cytopenias. Overall study results and limits: TRB repertoire shifts in secondary cytopenia and chronic lymphocytic leukemia mostly reflected lymphoma, not autoimmunity. Comparing secondary cytopenia with chronic lymphocytic leukemia showed no cluster-lack signature, apparently masked by lymphoma repertoire.

This clonotype is identified as medium-sized from frequency. Its antigen remains unknown. TRB was amplified from about 270 ng of peripheral blood genomic DNA per sample. The length of the CDR3 is 13 residues. Germline V gene lookup returns CDR1 MNHEY and CDR2 SVGAGI. One tube held mixed TRB-A and TRB-B primer pools for touch-down PCR. One entry per CDR3 protein, without DNA, is what TCRdb gives after re-calling the multiplex PCR reads. Recorded for this sample: 2,000 or so distinct CDR3 sequences. The specimen sequenced was peripheral blood. The chain joins TRBV6-5 to TRBJ1-2; no DNA is available, so the TRBD1 call from TCRdb remains unchecked. The TCR was taken from a human donor with an autoimmune cytopenia or autoimmune hepatitis (not recorded which). CDR3 protein: CASGTGENYGYTF.